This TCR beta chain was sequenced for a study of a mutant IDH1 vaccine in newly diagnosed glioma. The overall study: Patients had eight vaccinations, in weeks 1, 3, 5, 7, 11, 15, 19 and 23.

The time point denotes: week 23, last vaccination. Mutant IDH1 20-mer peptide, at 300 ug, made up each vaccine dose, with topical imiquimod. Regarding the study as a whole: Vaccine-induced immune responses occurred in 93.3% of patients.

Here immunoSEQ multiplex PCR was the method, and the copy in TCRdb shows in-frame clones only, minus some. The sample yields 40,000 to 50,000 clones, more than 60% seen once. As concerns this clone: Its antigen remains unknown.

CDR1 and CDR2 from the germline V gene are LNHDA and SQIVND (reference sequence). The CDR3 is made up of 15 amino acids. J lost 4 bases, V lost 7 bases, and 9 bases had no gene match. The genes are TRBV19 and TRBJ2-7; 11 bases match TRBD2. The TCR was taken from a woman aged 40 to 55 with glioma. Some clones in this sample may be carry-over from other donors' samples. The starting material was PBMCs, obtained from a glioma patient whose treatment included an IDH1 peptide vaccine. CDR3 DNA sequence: TGTGCCAGTACCGACCAGACTAGCGGGAATTACGAGCAGTACTTC. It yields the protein CASTDQTSGNYEQYF.